The 6 T cell receptor beta chains below all came from one sample that was sequenced in a study of regulatory T cells in long-lasting Graves disease. Time point denoted: newly diagnosed GD, antithyroid drugs for less than 3 months. The TCR library was made from RNA that had been extracted from PBMCs in TRIzol. iRepertoire HTBI primers and Arm-PCR of CDR3 regions built TCR beta libraries. MiXCR, run by TCRdb on the multiplex PCR reads, gives a single entry per CDR3 protein. This sample has approximately 540,000 distinct CDR3 sequences, with around 13% found just once. The sample also formed part of further work on T cells in Graves' hyperthyroidism and ophthalmopathy.

The material was peripheral blood mononuclear cells (PBMCs), obtained at new diagnosis, from a patient treated with antithyroid drugs. The receptors shown here come from a woman in her thirties with Graves disease.

This clonotype was detected only a few times. V is TRBV5-1 and J is TRBJ2-2; D is perhaps TRBD1 (6 bases). This CDR3 is built from 16 residues. Trimming stripped 1 base from V and 1 base from J, with 11 bases between. Germline V gene data show CDR1 as SGHRS and CDR2 as YFSETQ. The CDR3 loop reads CASSLMGHRNTGELFF. The CDR3 DNA follows: TGCGCCAGCAGCTTGATGGGACATCGGAACACCGGGGAGCTGTTTTTT.

As for this clonotype: A much larger clone lies one base from this, so it may be a read error. CDR3 bases: TGTGCCAGCAGGGGGGACAGGGCATCCTACGAGCAGTACTTC. Translated, it gives CASRGDRASYEQYF. The genes are TRBV11-2 and TRBJ2-7, with TRBD1 matching 9 bases. This CDR3 has 14 amino acids. V lost 6 bases, J lost 1 base, and 4 bases stayed unmatched. Germline CDR1 SGHAT, CDR2 FQNNGV.

In regard to this clonotype: This may come from a read error, since a much larger clone is one base off. The chain links TRBV7-9 to TRBJ2-1; unclear D gene. V shed 1 base and J shed 8 bases, with 6 bases lying between them. The V gene's germline CDR1 is SEHNR and CDR2 FQNEAQ (reference sequence). The CDR3 consists of 12 residues. The CDR3 reads CASSLGAYEQFF. DNA for the CDR3: TGTGCCAGCAGCTTAGGGGCGTATGAGCAGTTCTTC.

Many counts were recorded for this clonotype. The chain employs TRBV29-1 and TRBJ2-3; TRBD2 might be the D (6 bases). Trimming left V 5 bases short and J 3 bases short, with 15 bases between. The CDR3 is made up of 14 amino acids. Germline lookup yields CDR1 SQVTM and CDR2 ANQGSEA. Here the CDR3 DNA reads TGCAGCGTTTACTCGGGAGTAGGGACAGATACGCAGTATTTT. Protein: CSVYSGVGTDTQYF.

This clonotype was counted at least ten times. The V and J genes are TRBV18 and TRBJ2-1, with D possibly being TRBD2 (6 bases). Germline CDR1 is KGHSH and CDR2 is LQKENI. The CDR3 sequence is 15 residues long. V was shortened by 5 bases and J by 0 bases, with 11 bases between the two germline ends. The CDR3 here is CASSIGLSSYNEQFF. In DNA form, the CDR3 reads TGTGCCAGCTCAATTGGACTAAGCTCCTACAATGAGCAGTTCTTC.

The chain employs TRBV4-1 and TRBJ2-2, with TRBD1 identical over 8 bases. Germline CDR1 is MGHRA and CDR2 is YSYEKL. After removal of 1 base from V and 1 base from J, the junction contained 2 bases not matched to a gene. The CDR3 is 16 amino acids. As DNA, the CDR3 is TGCGCCAGCAGCCAAGGACAGGGGAGGAACACCGGGGAGCTGTTTTTT. This translates into CASSQGQGRNTGELFF.